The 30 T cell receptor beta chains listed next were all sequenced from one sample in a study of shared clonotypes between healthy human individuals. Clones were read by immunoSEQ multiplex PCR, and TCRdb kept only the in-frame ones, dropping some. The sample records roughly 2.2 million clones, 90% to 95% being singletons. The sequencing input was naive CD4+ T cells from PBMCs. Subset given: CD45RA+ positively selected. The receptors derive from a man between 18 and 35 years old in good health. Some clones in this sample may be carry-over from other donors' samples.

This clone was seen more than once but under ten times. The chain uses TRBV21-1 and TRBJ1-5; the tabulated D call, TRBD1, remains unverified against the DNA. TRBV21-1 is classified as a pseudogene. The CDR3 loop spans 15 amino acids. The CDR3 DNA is TGTGCCAGCAGCCCCGGGACAGGGAGCAATCAGCCCCAGCATTTT. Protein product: CASSPGTGSNQPQHF.

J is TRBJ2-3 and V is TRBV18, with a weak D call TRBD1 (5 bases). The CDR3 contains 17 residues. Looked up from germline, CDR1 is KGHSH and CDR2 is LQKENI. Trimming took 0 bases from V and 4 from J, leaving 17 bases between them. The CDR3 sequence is CASSPPPTARGPDTQYF. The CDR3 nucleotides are TGTGCCAGCTCACCACCCCCGACAGCCCGAGGCCCAGATACGCAGTATTTT.

CDR3 in DNA: TGTGCCAGCAGCGTTTTTGTCGGGGGGGCCTACGAGCAGTACTTC. This encodes CASSVFVGGAYEQYF. The V gene is TRBV9, the J gene TRBJ2-7; 8 bases align to TRBD2. After removal of 2 bases from V and 2 bases from J, the junction contained 6 bases not matched to a gene. The germline V gene encodes CDR1 SGDLS and CDR2 YYNGEE. This CDR3 has 15 amino acids.

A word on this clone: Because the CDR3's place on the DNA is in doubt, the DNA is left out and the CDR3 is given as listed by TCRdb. The chain's CDR3 is CASSTSAGAGGNTIYF. V gene TRBV28 combines with J gene TRBJ1-3. The CDR3 numbers 16 amino acids, ends counted. Germline assignment: CDR1 MDHEN and CDR2 SYDVKM.

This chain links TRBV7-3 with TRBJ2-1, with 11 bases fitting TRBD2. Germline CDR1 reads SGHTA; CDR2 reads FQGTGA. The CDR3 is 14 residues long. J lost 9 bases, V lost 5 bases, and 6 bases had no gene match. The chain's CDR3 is CASSTGTSGTEQFF. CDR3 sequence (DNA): TGTGCCAGCAGCACCGGGACTAGCGGAACTGAGCAGTTCTTC.

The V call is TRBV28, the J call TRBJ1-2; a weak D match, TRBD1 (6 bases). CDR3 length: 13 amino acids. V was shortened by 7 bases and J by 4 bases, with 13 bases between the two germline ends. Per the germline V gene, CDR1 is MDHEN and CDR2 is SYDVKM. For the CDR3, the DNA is TGTGCCAGCACCCAAGGGGGGTTCTATGGCTACACCTTC. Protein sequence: CASTQGGFYGYTF.

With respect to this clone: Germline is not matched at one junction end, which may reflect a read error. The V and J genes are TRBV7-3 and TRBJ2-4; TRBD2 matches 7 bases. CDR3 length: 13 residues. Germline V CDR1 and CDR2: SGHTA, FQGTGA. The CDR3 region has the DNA TGCATCAAGGGCGGGCTAGCGGAAAACATTCAGTACTTC. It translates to CIKGGLAENIQYF.

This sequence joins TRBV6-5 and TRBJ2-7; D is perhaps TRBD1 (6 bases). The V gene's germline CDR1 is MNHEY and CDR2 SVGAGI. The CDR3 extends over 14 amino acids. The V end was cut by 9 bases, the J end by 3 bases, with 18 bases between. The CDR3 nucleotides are TGTGCCAGTTCCCGCAGCGGACAGAGCTACGAGCAGTACTTC. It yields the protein CASSRSGQSYEQYF.

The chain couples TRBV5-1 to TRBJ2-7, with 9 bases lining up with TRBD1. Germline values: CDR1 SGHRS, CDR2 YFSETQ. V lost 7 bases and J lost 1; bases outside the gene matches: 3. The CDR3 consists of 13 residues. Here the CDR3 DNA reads TGCGCCAGCGGGGACAGGGCTTCCTACGAGCAGTACTTC. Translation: CASGDRASYEQYF.

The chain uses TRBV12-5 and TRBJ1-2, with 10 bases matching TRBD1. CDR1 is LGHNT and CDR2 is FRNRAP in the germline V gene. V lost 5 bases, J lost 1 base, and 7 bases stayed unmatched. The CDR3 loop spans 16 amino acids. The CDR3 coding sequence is TGTGCTAGTGGTGCCCGGGACAGGGGAAATAACTATGGCTACACCTTC. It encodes CASGARDRGNNYGYTF.

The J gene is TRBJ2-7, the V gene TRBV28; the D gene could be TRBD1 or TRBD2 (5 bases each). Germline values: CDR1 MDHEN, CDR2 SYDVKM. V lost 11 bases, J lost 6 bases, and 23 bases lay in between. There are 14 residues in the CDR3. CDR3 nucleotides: TGTGCCGTCAAGGTGGGAGAAAGTAGGGGCGAGCAGTACTTC. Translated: CAVKVGESRGEQYF.

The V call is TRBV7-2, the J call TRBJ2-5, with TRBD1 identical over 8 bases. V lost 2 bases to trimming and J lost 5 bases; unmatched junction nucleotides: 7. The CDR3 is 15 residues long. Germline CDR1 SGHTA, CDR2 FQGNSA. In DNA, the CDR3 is TGTGCCAGCAGCTTAATACAGGGGGTAGGGGAGACCCAGTACTTC. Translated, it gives CASSLIQGVGETQYF.

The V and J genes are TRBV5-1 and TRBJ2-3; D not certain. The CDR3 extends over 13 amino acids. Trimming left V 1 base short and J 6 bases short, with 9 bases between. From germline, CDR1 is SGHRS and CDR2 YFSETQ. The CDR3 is CASSLSSRDTQYF. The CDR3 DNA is TGCGCCAGCAGCTTGTCCAGTAGGGATACGCAGTATTTT.

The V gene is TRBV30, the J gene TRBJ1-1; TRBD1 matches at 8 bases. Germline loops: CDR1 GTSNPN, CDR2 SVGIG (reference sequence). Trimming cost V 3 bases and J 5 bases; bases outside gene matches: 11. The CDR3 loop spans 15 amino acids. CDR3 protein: CAWRDSGQGRTEAFF. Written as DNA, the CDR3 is TGTGCCTGGAGGGATTCCGGACAGGGTCGTACTGAAGCTTTCTTT.

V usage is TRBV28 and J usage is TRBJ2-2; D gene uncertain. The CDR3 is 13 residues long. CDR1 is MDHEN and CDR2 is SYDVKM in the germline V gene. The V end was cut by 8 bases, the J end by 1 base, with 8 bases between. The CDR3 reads CASQARNTGELFF. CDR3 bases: TGTGCCAGCCAGGCGAGGAACACCGGGGAGCTGTTTTTT.

CDR3 in DNA: TGTGCCAGCAGCTTGTATGGGCAGGCTCCAACTGGAAACACCATATATTTT. It codes for CASSLYGQAPTGNTIYF. The chain joins TRBV5-5 to TRBJ1-3; D is unclear. The germline CDR1 and CDR2 sequences are SGHKS and YYEKEE (reference sequence). The CDR3 is made up of 17 amino acids. Trimming took off 1 base at V and 2 bases at J, with 16 bases between the two ends.

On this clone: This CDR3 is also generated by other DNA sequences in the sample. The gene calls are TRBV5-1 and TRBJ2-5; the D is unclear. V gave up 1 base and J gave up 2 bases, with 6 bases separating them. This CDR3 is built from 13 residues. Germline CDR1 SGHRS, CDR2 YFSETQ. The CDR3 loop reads CASSLSPQETQYF. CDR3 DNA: TGCGCCAGCAGCTTGTCGCCTCAAGAGACCCAGTACTTC.

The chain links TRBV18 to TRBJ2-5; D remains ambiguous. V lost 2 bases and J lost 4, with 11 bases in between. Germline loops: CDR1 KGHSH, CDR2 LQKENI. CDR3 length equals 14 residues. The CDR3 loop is CASSPAIAVETQYF. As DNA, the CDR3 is TGTGCCAGCTCACCAGCGATAGCCGTAGAGACCCAGTACTTC.

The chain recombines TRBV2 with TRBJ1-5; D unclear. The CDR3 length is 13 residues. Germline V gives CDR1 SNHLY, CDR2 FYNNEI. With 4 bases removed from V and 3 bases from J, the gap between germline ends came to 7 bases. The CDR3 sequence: CASSGGFNQPQHF. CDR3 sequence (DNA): TGTGCCAGCAGTGGGGGATTCAATCAGCCCCAGCATTTT. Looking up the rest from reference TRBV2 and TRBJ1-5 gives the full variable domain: EPEVTQTPSHQVTQMGQEVILRCVPISNHLYFYWYRQILGQKVEFLVSFYNNEISEKSEIFDDQFSVERPDGSNFTLKIRSTKLEDSAMYFCASSGGFNQPQHFGDGTRLSIL.

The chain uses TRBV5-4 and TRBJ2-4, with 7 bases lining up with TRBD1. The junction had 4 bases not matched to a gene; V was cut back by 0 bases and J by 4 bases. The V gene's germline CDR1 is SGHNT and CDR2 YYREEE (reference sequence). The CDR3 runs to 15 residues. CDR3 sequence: CASSLVGRGKNIQYF. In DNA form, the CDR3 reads TGTGCCAGCAGCTTGGTCGGCAGGGGGAAAAACATTCAGTACTTC.

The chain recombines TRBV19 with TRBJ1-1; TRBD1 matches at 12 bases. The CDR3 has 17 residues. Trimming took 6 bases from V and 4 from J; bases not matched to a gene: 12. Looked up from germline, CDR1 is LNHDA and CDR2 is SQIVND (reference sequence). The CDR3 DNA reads TGTGCCAGTAGCCAGGGACAGGGGGCGTTATTTTTCACTGAAGCTTTCTTT. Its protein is CASSQGQGALFFTEAFF.

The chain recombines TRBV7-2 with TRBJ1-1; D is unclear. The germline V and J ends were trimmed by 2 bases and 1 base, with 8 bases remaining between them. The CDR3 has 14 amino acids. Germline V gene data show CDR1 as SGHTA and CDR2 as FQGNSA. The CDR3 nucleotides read TGTGCCAGCAGCTTATACCTATCGAACACTGAAGCTTTCTTT. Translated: CASSLYLSNTEAFF. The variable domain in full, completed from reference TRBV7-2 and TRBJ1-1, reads GAGVSQSPSNKVTEKGKDVELRCDPISGHTALYWYRQSLGQGLEFLIYFQGNSAPDKSGLPSDRFSAERTGGSVSTLTIQRTQQEDSAVYLCASSLYLSNTEAFFGQGTRLTVV.

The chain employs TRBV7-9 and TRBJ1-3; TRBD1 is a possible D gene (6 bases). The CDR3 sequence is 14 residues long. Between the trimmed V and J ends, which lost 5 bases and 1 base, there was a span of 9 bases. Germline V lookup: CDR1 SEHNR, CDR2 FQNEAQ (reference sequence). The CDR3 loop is CASSPTGSGNTIYF. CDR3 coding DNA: TGTGCCAGCAGCCCAACAGGGTCTGGAAACACCATATATTTT.

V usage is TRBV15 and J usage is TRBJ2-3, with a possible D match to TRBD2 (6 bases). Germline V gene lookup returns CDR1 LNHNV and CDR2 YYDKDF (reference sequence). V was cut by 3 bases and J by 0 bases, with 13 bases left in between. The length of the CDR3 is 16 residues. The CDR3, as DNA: TGTGCCACCAGCAGGGAGACTAGTACTAGCACAGATACGCAGTATTTT. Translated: CATSRETSTSTDTQYF.

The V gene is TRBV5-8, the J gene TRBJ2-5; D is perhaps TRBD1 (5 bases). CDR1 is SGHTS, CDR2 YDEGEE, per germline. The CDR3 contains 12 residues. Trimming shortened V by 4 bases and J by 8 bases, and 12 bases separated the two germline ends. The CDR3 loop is CASSLGQGTQYF. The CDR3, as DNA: TGTGCCAGCAGCCTAGGCCAGGGTACCCAGTACTTC.

The CDR3 region is CASSVRGTSSQETQYF. CDR3 nucleotide sequence: TGTGCCAGCAGCGTGAGGGGGACTAGTAGCCAAGAGACCCAGTACTTC. The V call is TRBV9, the J call TRBJ2-5; 8 bases map to TRBD2. The CDR3 runs 16 residues. The junction had 7 bases not matched to a gene; V was cut back by 2 bases and J by 1 base. The germline gives CDR1 SGDLS, CDR2 YYNGEE. Filled out from reference TRBV9 and TRBJ2-5, the complete variable domain reads DSGVTQTPKHLITATGQRVTLRCSPRSGDLSVYWYQQSLDQGLQFLIQYYNGEERAKGNILERFSAQQFPDLHSELNLSSLELGDSALYFCASSVRGTSSQETQYFGPGTRLLVL.

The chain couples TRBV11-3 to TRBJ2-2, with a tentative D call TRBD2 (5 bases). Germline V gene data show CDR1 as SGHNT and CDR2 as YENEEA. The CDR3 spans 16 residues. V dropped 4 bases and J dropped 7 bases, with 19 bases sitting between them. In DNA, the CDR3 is TGTGCCAGCAGCTACAAGGCGGCAGGAGGTGGCGGGGAGCTGTTTTTT. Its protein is CASSYKAAGGGGELFF.

The CDR3 sequence: CASSAVLGRGYTF. The CDR3 nucleotides are TGCGCCAGCAGCGCCGTCCTCGGGCGTGGCTACACCTTC. The chain uses TRBV5-1 and TRBJ1-2; the D is unclear. The CDR3 is 13 residues long. The germline CDR1 and CDR2 sequences are SGHRS and YFSETQ. Trimming cost V 4 bases and J 7 bases, with 14 bases left between them.

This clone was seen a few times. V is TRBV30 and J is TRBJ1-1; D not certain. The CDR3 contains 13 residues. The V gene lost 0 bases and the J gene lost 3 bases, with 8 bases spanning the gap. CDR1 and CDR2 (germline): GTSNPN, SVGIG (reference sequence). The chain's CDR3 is CAWSVSWDTEAFF. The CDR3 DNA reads TGTGCCTGGAGTGTGTCCTGGGACACTGAAGCTTTCTTT.

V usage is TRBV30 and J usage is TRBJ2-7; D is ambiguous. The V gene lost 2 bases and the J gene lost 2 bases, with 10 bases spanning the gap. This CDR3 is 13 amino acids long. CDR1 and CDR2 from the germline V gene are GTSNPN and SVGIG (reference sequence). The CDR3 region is CAWSTVSAYEQYF. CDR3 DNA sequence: TGTGCCTGGAGTACGGTTTCTGCCTACGAGCAGTACTTC.